A single TCR beta chain is shown here with its context. This sample was taken from a study of blood T cell repertoires in COVID-19. Looking at the study overall: Acute-phase and convalescent COVID-19 samples originated in the United States, Italy and Spain. Sources were T cells, B-cell-depleted T cells, or PBMCs; the material itself was cDNA or gDNA.

Original processing notes: Amplification of reference gene primers was used by the study to estimate nucleated cell counts. Measured with immunoSEQ multiplex PCR; TCRdb has only the in-frame clones, and not every one. V and J calls and clone size come straight from that table; D and trimming were deduced from the DNA. The repertoire consists of roughly 150,000 clones, with roughly 88% occurring once and the leading ten covering roughly 5%. Recruited during active infection, patients (from Seattle) were subsequently followed longitudinally. The source is a young man with COVID-19, enrolled during active disease. Sequenced: peripheral blood.

The chain's CDR3 is CASSATGGITEAFF. CDR3 coding DNA: TGTGCCAGCAGCGCGACAGGGGGAATCACTGAAGCTTTCTTT. The chain is built from TRBV9 and TRBJ1-1, with 9 bases matching TRBD1. Germline V gives CDR1 SGDLS, CDR2 YYNGEE. CDR3 length: 14 residues. Trimming took 3 bases from V and 4 from J; bases not matched to a gene: 4.